The present T cell receptor (beta chain) was sequenced within a study of shared clonotypes between healthy human individuals. Study results and caveats: In this cohort, only blood was sampled, and tissue repertoires likely differ.

Splitting of each subset's genomic DNA was done evenly across several immunoSEQ plates. Generated by immunoSEQ multiplex PCR, the TCRdb table keeps only in-frame clones and is missing some. The table records some 2.1 million clones, roughly 94% of them present only once. Note on this clone: Its antigen is undetermined.

Germline V gene data show CDR1 as MNHEY and CDR2 as SMNVEV (reference sequence). The V and J ends lost 4 bases and 0 bases respectively, with 9 bases between them. This CDR3 is built from 14 residues. Naive CD8 cells comprised CD45RO-negative, CCR7-positively selected cells, excluding terminally differentiated effector memory CD45RA+ cells. The receptor was isolated from a man younger than 35 in good health. Sample: naive CD8+ T cells sorted from blood. The chain links TRBV27 to TRBJ1-2, with D perhaps matching TRBD1 (5 bases). DNA of the CDR3: TGTGCCAGCAGTTCGACAGACTCTAACTATGGCTACACCTTC. Its translation: CASSSTDSNYGYTF.